This T cell receptor beta chain derives from a study of blood T cell repertoires in COVID-19. Original processing notes: By means of reference gene primer amplification, nucleated cell counts were estimated. The data were produced by immunoSEQ multiplex PCR, yet TCRdb's version contains in-frame clones alone and is incomplete. For V, J and clone size, that table is used; D and trimming come from the DNA. The sample records about 28,000 clones, 85% to 95% being singletons. CDR3 size: 18 residues. Germline trimming cut 5 bases from V and 0 bases from J; bases unmatched to any gene: 8. Per germline, CDR1 SGHNT and CDR2 YENEEA.

This rearrangement joins TRBV11-3 to TRBJ2-3; 13 bases match TRBD2. Sequenced material: peripheral blood. The receptor was derived from a woman in her 70s with COVID-19, enrolled during active disease. The CDR3 DNA follows: TGTGCCAGCAGCCACGGGACTAGCGGGACTAGTAGCACAGATACGCAGTATTTT. It yields the protein CASSHGTSGTSSTDTQYF.